The clone carrying this TCR beta chain has just a few counts. Its antigen is as yet unknown. The data were obtained in a study of PD-1 blockade in classical Hodgkin lymphoma. CDR3 length: 14 amino acids. Trimming took 5 bases from V and 5 from J; bases not matched to a gene: 3. From germline, CDR1 is SGHAT and CDR2 FQNNGV. All patients relapsed after autologous stem cell transplantation, and brentuximab vedotin exposure varied. Thawed PBMCs were the source of CD4+ T cells, purified by magnetic negative selection. The study recorded best responses of complete response, partial response or progressive disease. Clones were sequenced by immunoSEQ multiplex PCR, and TCRdb holds only the in-frame ones, with some missing. The data contain 6,400 or so clones, around four fifths of them seen just once; the ten biggest clones take up under 5%. Findings and caveats of the study: Although disease activity or prior therapy may be involved, causes of the repertoire differences remain undefined. Partial responders and progressors had significantly lower baseline TCR diversity. Newly diagnosed patients had baseline TCR diversity that was reportedly lower than that of healthy donors.

The TCR originated in a human donor with classical Hodgkin lymphoma. The sample in question was CD4+ T cells from blood, obtained at baseline. The chain uses TRBV11-2 and TRBJ1-6; 7 bases match TRBD1. The CDR3 DNA reads as TGTGCCAGCAGCGGGGACAGTGATAATTCACCCCTCCACTTT. Residues: CASSGDSDNSPLHF.